This entry features one T cell receptor beta chain sequence. These data originate in a study of shared T cell receptors in the human thymus. Here immunoSEQ multiplex PCR was the method, and the copy in TCRdb shows in-frame clones only, minus some. The data contain about 660,000 clones, 80% to 90% of them seen just once; the ten biggest clones take up 0.0094%. The CDR3 is 13 amino acids. Germline V lookup: CDR1 MNHNS, CDR2 SASEGT. Trimming removed 6 bases from V and 4 bases from J, with 11 bases in between. These data also formed part of another study, on human thymus T cells. That report adds: During corrective heart surgery, resections were taken, and the thymus tissue came from them.

The sequenced sample was thymocytes. This chain uses TRBV6-1 with TRBJ2-3; the D gene is possibly TRBD2 (5 bases). This TCR was sampled from a boy younger than two with a congenital heart defect. CDR3 nucleotide sequence: TGTGCCAGCAGACCGCTAGCAGCAGATACGCAGTATTTT. This gives the protein CASRPLAADTQYF.